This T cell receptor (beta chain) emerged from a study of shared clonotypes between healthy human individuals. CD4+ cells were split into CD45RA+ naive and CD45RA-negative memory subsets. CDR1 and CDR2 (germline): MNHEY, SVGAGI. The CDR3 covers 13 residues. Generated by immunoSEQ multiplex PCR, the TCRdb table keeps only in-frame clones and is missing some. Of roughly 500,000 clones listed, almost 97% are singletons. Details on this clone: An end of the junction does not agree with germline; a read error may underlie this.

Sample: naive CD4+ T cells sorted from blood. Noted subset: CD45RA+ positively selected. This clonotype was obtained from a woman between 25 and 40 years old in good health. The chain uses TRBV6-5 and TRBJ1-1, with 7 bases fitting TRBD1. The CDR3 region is CASRYRGNTEAFF. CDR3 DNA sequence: TGTGCCAGCCGTTACAGGGGCAACACTGAAGCTTTCTTT.